This TCR beta chain was sequenced in a study of response to subunit inactivated influenza vaccine (dated by TCRdb to the late 2010s). About the study as a whole: The study used deep quantitative T cell receptor repertoire profiling to track responses to a trivalent subunit inactivated influenza vaccine.

V loses 1 base, J loses 4 bases, and the germline ends lie 5 bases apart. For CDR1 and CDR2, the germline V gene lists KGHSY and FQNENV. The CDR3 starts with the cysteine, ends with the phenylalanine, and has 13 residues. The DNA shown is the 39-base CDR3, in frame from base 1. Library construction relied on RT-PCR. Instrument on record: Illumina HiSeq 2500. The raw public data were reprocessed by TCRdb itself: fastp quality trimming at Q25, MiXCR clonotype calling, in-frame beta chains only. Entries that share a CDR3 protein sequence are merged under the most common genes and DNA. The sample table holds roughly 500,000 distinct CDR3 sequences, of which roughly 27% were seen once. The ten largest clones capture 1.9% of the sample. On this clonotype itself: The antigen it binds to is not known. Base qualities are not recorded, but no much larger clone differs from it by a single base.

Summary of the overall study and its limitations: The authors suggested that each seasonal influenza vaccination may recruit only a limited number of new T cells.

The specimen comprised CD4+ T cells sorted from PBMCs, sampled 5 to 6 days after vaccination. This chain is built from TRBV16 and TRBJ1-5, with the D gene not clear enough to name. The source is a man aged 45 to 65 who received an inactivated influenza vaccine. Donor details come from another sample of the same person, matched by shared clones. The CDR3 region reads CASSQLRNQPQHF. The nucleotide sequence is given as TGTGCCAGCAGCCAATTAAGGAATCAGCCCCAGCATTTT.